The next 17 T cell receptor beta chains were all read from a single sample in a study of chemoradiotherapy in HPV16-positive cancers. Sequencing used immunoSEQ multiplex PCR; TCRdb keeps in-frame clones, though not all of them. Of about 10,000 clones listed, more than 75% are singletons. The sequenced sample was blood, obtained from a patient who underwent chemoradiotherapy. The source is a human donor with HPV-associated anogenital cancer.

The genes are TRBV10-3 and TRBJ2-2, with 10 bases aligning to TRBD2. Looked up from germline, CDR1 is ENHRY and CDR2 is SYGVKD. The CDR3 covers 15 residues. V shed 4 bases and J 6 bases; nucleotides not matched to a gene: 5. Written as DNA, the CDR3 is TGTGCCATCAGTGGAAATAGCGGGGGGCCCGGGGAGCTGTTTTTT. Translating gives CAISGNSGGPGELFF.

The gene calls are TRBV2 and TRBJ1-5; tentative D call: TRBD1 (6 bases). This CDR3 is 14 amino acids long. Per germline, CDR1 SNHLY and CDR2 FYNNEI. V lost 6 bases to trimming and J lost 2 bases, with 11 bases between them. CDR3 in DNA: TGTGCCAGCAGCGCGGGGGCAGGCAATCAGCCCCAGCATTTT. Translating gives CASSAGAGNQPQHF.

This clone was picked up a small number of times. The rearrangement joins TRBV19 to TRBJ1-1; D is unclear. The length of the CDR3 is 12 residues. Germline CDR1 reads LNHDA; CDR2 reads SQIVND (reference sequence). V was pared by 3 bases and J by 1 base, with 3 bases between. The DNA for the CDR3 is TGTGCCAGTAGTATTGGGAACACTGAAGCTTTCTTT. Translation gives CASSIGNTEAFF.

The chain is built from TRBV10-3 and TRBJ2-3; 10 bases are a match to TRBD2. In germline, CDR1 is ENHRY, CDR2 SYGVKD. The ends lost 6 bases at V and 6 bases at J; junction bases unmatched: 9. The CDR3 consists of 15 residues. CDR3 loop: CAISPGDSGGDTQYF. In DNA form, the CDR3 reads TGTGCCATCAGCCCCGGGGATAGCGGGGGGGATACGCAGTATTTT.

This chain connects TRBV6-1 to TRBJ2-7; D not resolved. The ends were cut back, 1 base at V and 0 bases at J, with 4 bases in the middle. Germline loops: CDR1 MNHNS, CDR2 SASEGT. The CDR3 is 13 amino acids. The CDR3 here is CASSEGISYEQYF. The CDR3 DNA follows: TGTGCCAGCAGTGAAGGTATCTCCTACGAGCAGTACTTC.

This clone was recorded only once. The chain carries TRBV4-1 and TRBJ1-1; D possibly corresponds to TRBD1 (6 bases). The CDR3 loop spans 14 amino acids. Looked up from germline, CDR1 is MGHRA and CDR2 is YSYEKL. V was pared by 7 bases and J by 5 bases, with 17 bases between. This chain's CDR3 is CASNPGGGRTEAFF. The DNA for the CDR3 is TGCGCCAGCAACCCTGGAGGGGGAAGGACTGAAGCTTTCTTT.

This sequence joins TRBV5-4 and TRBJ1-6; perhaps TRBD1 as D (5 bases). Trimming removed 5 bases at V and 5 bases at J, with 14 bases between. Germline loops: CDR1 SGHNT, CDR2 YYREEE (reference sequence). CDR3 length: 15 amino acids. The CDR3 spells CASRTGGSDNSPLHF. The CDR3 nucleotides read TGTGCCAGCAGAACCGGGGGGTCCGATAATTCACCCCTCCACTTT.

The gene calls are TRBV19 and TRBJ2-1; D possibly corresponds to TRBD1 (5 bases). CDR3 length: 19 residues. Per the germline V gene, CDR1 is LNHDA and CDR2 is SQIVND (reference sequence). Trimming cost V 6 bases and J 0 bases, with 24 bases left between them. Written as DNA, the CDR3 is TGTGCCAGTAGCCTACGAGCAAGGGGTTCAGTGGGCTCCTACAATGAGCAGTTCTTC. Translated, it gives CASSLRARGSVGSYNEQFF.

The chain carries TRBV5-1 and TRBJ1-1, with D unclear. Trimming took 0 bases from V and 3 from J, leaving 6 bases between them. The CDR3 length is 13 residues. Germline CDR1 and CDR2: SGHRS and YFSETQ. Here the CDR3 reads CASSLGMDTEAFF. The CDR3 DNA sequence: TGCGCCAGCAGCTTGGGGATGGACACTGAAGCTTTCTTT.

This clone was detected a few times. The V call is TRBV9, the J call TRBJ1-1; D not certain. The V and J ends lost 4 bases and 0 bases respectively, with 10 bases between them. Germline CDR1 reads SGDLS; CDR2 reads YYNGEE. The CDR3 is made up of 14 amino acids. CDR3 DNA: TGTGCCAGCAGCCCGGGCATTCTGAACACTGAAGCTTTCTTT. Translated, it gives CASSPGILNTEAFF.

V usage is TRBV2 and J usage is TRBJ2-3; TRBD2 matches 7 bases. The CDR3 covers 14 residues. J lost 3 bases, V lost 5 bases, and 5 bases had no gene match. Germline CDR1 is SNHLY and CDR2 is FYNNEI. CDR3 nucleotides: TGTGCCAGCAGTCCTGGGGGGGGTACAGATACGCAGTATTTT. Translation: CASSPGGGTDTQYF.

This clone was found once. The V and J genes are TRBV5-3 and TRBJ2-7, with 13 bases lining up with TRBD2. TRBV5-3 is treated as an ORF (open reading frame) with a function not yet certain. This CDR3 is built from 16 residues. Trimming took 7 bases from V and 3 from J; bases not matched to a gene: 10. The CDR3: CARAPKGLAGLYEQYF. In nucleotides, the CDR3 is TGTGCCAGAGCGCCGAAGGGACTAGCGGGGCTCTACGAGCAGTACTTC.

The rearrangement joins TRBV7-9 to TRBJ1-2; TRBD1 is a possible D gene (5 bases). This CDR3 spans 14 amino acids. V was trimmed by 5 bases and J by 4 bases, leaving 14 bases between them. Germline V gives CDR1 SEHNR, CDR2 FQNEAQ (reference sequence). The CDR3 bases are TGTGCCAGCAGCCATCGGGACCGAATCTATGGCTACACCTTC. Amino acid sequence: CASSHRDRIYGYTF.

The chain couples TRBV29-1 to TRBJ2-3; D not certain. Germline assignment: CDR1 SQVTM and CDR2 ANQGSEA. The CDR3 loop spans 15 amino acids. V lost 6 bases and J lost 0, with 16 bases in between. The CDR3 protein is CSVAKSLASTDTQYF. DNA for the CDR3: TGCAGCGTCGCCAAGTCACTCGCAAGCACAGATACGCAGTATTTT.

The chain has TRBV6-1 and TRBJ2-2; no clear D gene. V was clipped by 4 bases and J by 3 bases, with 9 bases between them. Germline CDR1 reads MNHNS; CDR2 reads SASEGT. The CDR3 length is 14 residues. This CDR3 reads CASSVEQYTGELFF. Here the CDR3 DNA reads TGTGCCAGCAGTGTGGAACAGTACACCGGGGAGCTGTTTTTT.

The genes are TRBV7-9 and TRBJ1-2; the D is unclear. V was trimmed by 4 bases and J by 8 bases, leaving 11 bases between them. Germline CDR1 and CDR2: SEHNR and FQNEAQ (reference sequence). This CDR3 is built from 12 residues. DNA of the CDR3: TGTGCCAGCAGCTACGTAGGGTTAGGCTACACCTTC. Translation: CASSYVGLGYTF.

This chain joins TRBV7-9 and TRBJ2-6; unclear D gene. V was pared by 3 bases and J by 1 base, with 10 bases between. The germline V gene has CDR1 SEHNR and CDR2 FQNEAQ (reference sequence). The CDR3 contains 16 residues. CDR3 in amino acids: CASSFSPGSGANVLTF. The CDR3 DNA sequence: TGTGCCAGCAGCTTCTCCCCAGGTTCTGGGGCCAACGTCCTGACTTTC.